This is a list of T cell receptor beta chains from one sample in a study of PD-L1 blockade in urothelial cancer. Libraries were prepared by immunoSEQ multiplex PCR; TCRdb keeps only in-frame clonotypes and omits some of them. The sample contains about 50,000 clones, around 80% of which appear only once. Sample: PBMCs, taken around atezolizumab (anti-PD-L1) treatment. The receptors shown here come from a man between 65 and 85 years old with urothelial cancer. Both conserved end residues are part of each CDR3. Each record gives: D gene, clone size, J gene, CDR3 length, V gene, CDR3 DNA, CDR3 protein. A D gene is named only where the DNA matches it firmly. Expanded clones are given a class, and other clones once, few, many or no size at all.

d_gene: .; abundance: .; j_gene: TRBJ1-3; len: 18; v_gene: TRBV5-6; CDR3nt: TGTGCCAGCAGCTCCCTTGCCGGCCGACTCCTCTCTGGAAACACCATATATTTT; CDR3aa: CASSSLAGRLLSGNTIYF
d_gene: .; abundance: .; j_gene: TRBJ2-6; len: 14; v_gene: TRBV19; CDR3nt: TGTGCCAGTAACGGGCGAGGGGGGGCCAACGTCCTGACTTTC; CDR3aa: CASNGRGGANVLTF
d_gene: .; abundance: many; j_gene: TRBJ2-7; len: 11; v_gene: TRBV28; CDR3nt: TGTGCCAGCAGTTACCGGGAGGAGCAGTACTTC; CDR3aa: CASSYREEQYF
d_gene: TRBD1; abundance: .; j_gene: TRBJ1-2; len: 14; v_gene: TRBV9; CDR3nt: TGTGCCAGCAGCCCGGGACAGGGAGTTGGTGGCTACACCTTC; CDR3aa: CASSPGQGVGGYTF
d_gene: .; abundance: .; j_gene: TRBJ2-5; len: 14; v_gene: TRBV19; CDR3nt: TGTGCCAGTAGTAGGGGACTGGGAAAAGAGACCCAGTACTTC; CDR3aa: CASSRGLGKETQYF
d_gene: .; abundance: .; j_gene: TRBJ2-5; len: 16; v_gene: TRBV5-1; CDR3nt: TGCGCCAGCAGCTTTCGGTTGGAGGGGATTCAAGAGACCCAGTACTTC; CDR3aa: CASSFRLEGIQETQYF
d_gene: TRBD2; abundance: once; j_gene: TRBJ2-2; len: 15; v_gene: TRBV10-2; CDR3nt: TGCGCCAGCAGTACTAGCGGGGGGGTTACCGGGGAGCTGTTTTTT; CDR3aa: CASSTSGGVTGELFF
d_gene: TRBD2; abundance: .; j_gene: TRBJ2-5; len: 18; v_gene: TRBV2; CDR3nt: TGTGCCAGCATAGGGCAGGGTAGCGGGAGGGGCTCTCGAGAGACCCAGTACTTC; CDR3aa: CASIGQGSGRGSRETQYF
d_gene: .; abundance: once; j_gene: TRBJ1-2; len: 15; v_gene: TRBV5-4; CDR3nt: TGTGCCAGCAGCCCCGGTCCCGAGGGCGGGAATGGCTACACCTTC; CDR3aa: CASSPGPEGGNGYTF
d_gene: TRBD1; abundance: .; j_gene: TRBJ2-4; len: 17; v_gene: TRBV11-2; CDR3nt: TGTGCCAGCAGCCGAGACAGGGGACTGTTAGCCAAAAACATTCAGTACTTC; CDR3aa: CASSRDRGLLAKNIQYF
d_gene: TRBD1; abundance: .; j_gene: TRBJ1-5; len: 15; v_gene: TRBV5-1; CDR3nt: TGCGCCAGCAGCTTGCAGGGGGACAACAATCAGCCCCAGCATTTT; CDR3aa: CASSLQGDNNQPQHF
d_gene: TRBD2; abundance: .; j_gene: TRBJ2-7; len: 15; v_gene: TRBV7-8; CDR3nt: TGTGCCAGCAGCTTCGGCAGGGCGGGGGTCCACGAGCAGTACTTC; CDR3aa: CASSFGRAGVHEQYF
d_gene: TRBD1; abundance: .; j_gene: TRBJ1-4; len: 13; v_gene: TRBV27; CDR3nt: TGTGCCAGCGGGACAGGGGGCCATGAAAAACTGTTTTTT; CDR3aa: CASGTGGHEKLFF
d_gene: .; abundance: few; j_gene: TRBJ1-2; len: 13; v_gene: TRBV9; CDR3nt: TGTGCCAGCAGCGTAGCGGGGTCCACTGGCTACACCTTC; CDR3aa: CASSVAGSTGYTF
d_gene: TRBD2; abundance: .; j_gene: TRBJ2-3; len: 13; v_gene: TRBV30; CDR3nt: TGTGCCTGGAGACGGGGGGGGGTTGATACGCAGTATTTT; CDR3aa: CAWRRGGVDTQYF
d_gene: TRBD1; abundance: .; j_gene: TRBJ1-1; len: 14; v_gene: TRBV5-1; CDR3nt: TGCGCCAGCAGCCGGACAGGGGAGTTCACTGAAGCTTTCTTT; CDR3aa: CASSRTGEFTEAFF
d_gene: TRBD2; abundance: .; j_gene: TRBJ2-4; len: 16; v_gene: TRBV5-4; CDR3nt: TGTGCCAGCAGCCCGGGAGGGCGGCGGGAGGGAAACATTCAGTACTTC; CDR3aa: CASSPGGRREGNIQYF
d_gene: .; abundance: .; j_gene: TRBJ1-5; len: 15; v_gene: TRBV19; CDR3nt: TGTGCCAGTAGTATAGATGCAGGGGTCGGTCAGCCCCAGCATTTT; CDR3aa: CASSIDAGVGQPQHF
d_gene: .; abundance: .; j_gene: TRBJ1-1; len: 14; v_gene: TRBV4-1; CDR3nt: TGCGCCAGCAGCTCCCCCACCAGGGGCACTGAAGCTTTCTTT; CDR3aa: CASSSPTRGTEAFF
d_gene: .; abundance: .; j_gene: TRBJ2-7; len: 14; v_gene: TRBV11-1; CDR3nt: TGTGCCTCCTCTCGGGAGCGGTTTACCTACGAGCAGTACTTC; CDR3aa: CASSRERFTYEQYF
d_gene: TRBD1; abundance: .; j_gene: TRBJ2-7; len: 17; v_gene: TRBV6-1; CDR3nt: TGTGCCAGCAGTGTCATCCCCCAACAGGGGATTTCCTACGAGCAGTACTTC; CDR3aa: CASSVIPQQGISYEQYF
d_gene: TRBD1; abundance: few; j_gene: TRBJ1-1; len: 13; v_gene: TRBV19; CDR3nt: TGTGCCAGTGGGAGGACAGGGAACACTGAAGCTTTCTTT; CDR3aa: CASGRTGNTEAFF
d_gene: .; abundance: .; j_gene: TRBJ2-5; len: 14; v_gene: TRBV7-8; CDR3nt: TGTGCCAGCAGCTTAGGGGGGCTCGGGGAGACCCAGTACTTC; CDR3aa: CASSLGGLGETQYF
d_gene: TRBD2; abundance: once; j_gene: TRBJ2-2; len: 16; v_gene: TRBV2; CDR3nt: TGTGCCAGCAGTCGTAGGGGAGGGCCCGACACCGGGGAGCTGTTTTTT; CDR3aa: CASSRRGGPDTGELFF
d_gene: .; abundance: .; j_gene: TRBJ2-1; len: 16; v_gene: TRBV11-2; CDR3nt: TGTGCCAGCAGCTTAGATCCCACGACTCGGCACAGGTTGCAGTTCTTC; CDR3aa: CASSLDPTTRHRLQFF
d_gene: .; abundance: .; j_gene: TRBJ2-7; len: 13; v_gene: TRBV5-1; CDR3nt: TGCGCCAGCAGCTCCGGGGCGGGGTACGAGCAGTACTTC; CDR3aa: CASSSGAGYEQYF